This passage covers 27 T cell receptor beta chains from one sample sequenced in a study of shared clonotypes between healthy human individuals. Repertoires were generated with immunoSEQ multiplex PCR, while TCRdb's copy carries only in-frame clones and drops some. The sample includes around 2,000,000 clones, 90% to 95% seen only once; the top ten take approximately 0.13%. Source material: naive CD4+ T cells sorted from blood. The subset denotes: CD45RA+ positively selected. The receptor source for this set is a man aged 18 to 29 in good health.

The chain has TRBV7-9 and TRBJ2-5; the D gene could be TRBD1 or TRBD2 (6 bases each). Trimming removed 6 bases from V and 2 bases from J, with 22 bases in between. The CDR3 runs to 17 residues. The germline V gene encodes CDR1 SEHNR and CDR2 FQNEAQ (reference sequence). CDR3 sequence reads: CASSRRGTKRGQETQYF. The CDR3 bases are TGTGCCAGCAGTCGGAGGGGCACCAAGAGGGGGCAAGAGACCCAGTACTTC.

As concerns this clone: At the DNA level, this CDR3 is encoded by other sequences in the same sample as well. J is TRBJ2-3 and V is TRBV5-1; D tentatively fits TRBD1 or TRBD2 (6 bases each). Germline V gene data show CDR1 as SGHRS and CDR2 as YFSETQ. V shed 7 bases and J shed 0 bases, with 15 bases lying between them. The CDR3 length is 15 residues. CDR3 coding DNA: TGCGCCAGCGGGACCACGGGGGCTAGCACAGATACGCAGTATTTT. Encoded protein: CASGTTGASTDTQYF.

The chain joins TRBV7-2 to TRBJ2-2, with 7 nucleotides matching TRBD2. Trimming cost V 1 base and J 0 bases; bases outside gene matches: 5. This CDR3 is 17 amino acids long. From germline, CDR1 is SGHTA and CDR2 FQGNSA. The CDR3 sequence: CASSLVSREPNTGELFF. CDR3 in DNA: TGTGCCAGCAGCTTAGTTTCGCGGGAGCCGAACACCGGGGAGCTGTTTTTT.

The gene calls are TRBV10-3 and TRBJ2-2; the match to TRBD2 covers 10 bases. The CDR3 is made up of 16 amino acids. V lost 6 bases, J lost 2 bases, and 6 bases stayed unmatched. Germline assignment: CDR1 ENHRY and CDR2 SYGVKD. The CDR3 coding sequence is TGTGCCATCAGAAAAAGCGGGGGGGTCAACACCGGGGAGCTGTTTTTT. It specifies CAIRKSGGVNTGELFF.

The chain joins TRBV4-1 to TRBJ2-1; 15 bases map to TRBD2. V shed 3 bases and J 0 bases; nucleotides not matched to a gene: 9. Germline lookup yields CDR1 MGHRA and CDR2 YSYEKL. The CDR3 loop spans 20 amino acids. The CDR3 loop is CASSQIGLAGGKSSYNEQFF. The CDR3 coding sequence is TGCGCCAGCAGCCAGATAGGACTAGCGGGAGGGAAGAGCTCCTACAATGAGCAGTTCTTC.

A single count supports this clone. The CDR3 spells CASSRGQGQYKNTEAFF. The CDR3 nucleotides read TGTGCCAGCAGCAGGGGACAGGGGCAATACAAGAACACTGAAGCTTTCTTT. The rearrangement links TRBV5-8 to TRBJ1-1; TRBD1 matches at 10 bases. The V gene end was trimmed by 4 bases and the J gene end by 1 base; junction bases not matched to a gene: 10. The CDR3 extends over 17 amino acids. CDR1 SGHTS and CDR2 YDEGEE come from the germline V gene.

The CDR3 sequence: CASSPHLSTDTQYF. The CDR3 DNA sequence: TGTGCCAGCAGCCCACACCTTAGCACAGATACGCAGTATTTT. The chain carries TRBV7-9 and TRBJ2-3; D gene ambiguous. V shed 5 bases and J shed 0 bases, with 9 bases lying between them. The length of the CDR3 is 14 residues. Germline assignment: CDR1 SEHNR and CDR2 FQNEAQ (reference sequence).

This clone was counted a few times. Other DNA variants within this sample encode the same CDR3. CDR3 residues: CASSSSYEQYF. DNA of the CDR3: TGTGCCAGCAGCTCATCGTACGAGCAGTACTTC. The chain joins TRBV11-2 to TRBJ2-7; the D is unclear. V shed 4 bases and J shed 4 bases, with 5 bases lying between them. The CDR3 is made up of 11 amino acids. CDR1 SGHAT and CDR2 FQNNGV come from the germline V gene.

The V call is TRBV30, the J call TRBJ2-2; 8 bases are shared with TRBD2. This CDR3 has 16 amino acids. Germline lookup yields CDR1 GTSNPN and CDR2 SVGIG (reference sequence). V trimming: 3 bases; J trimming: 6 bases; junction bases outside the gene matches: 12. The CDR3 sequence: CAWRGSGKGKAGELFF. The CDR3 DNA follows: TGTGCCTGGAGGGGTAGCGGGAAGGGTAAGGCCGGGGAGCTGTTTTTT.

The rearrangement uses TRBV6-5 and TRBJ2-1; D call uncertain. The CDR3 contains 12 residues. Trimming took 5 bases from V and 8 from J, leaving 10 bases between them. Germline-derived CDR1 and CDR2 are MNHEY and SVGAGI. The CDR3 DNA sequence: TGTGCCAGCAGTACCCCCCCGTATGAGCAGTTCTTC. It yields the protein CASSTPPYEQFF.

The chain joins TRBV6-1 to TRBJ2-7; D is possibly TRBD1 (5 bases). The CDR3 has 14 amino acids. The V gene lost 6 bases and the J gene lost 0 bases, with 12 bases spanning the gap. Per the germline V gene, CDR1 is MNHNS and CDR2 is SASEGT. The CDR3 nucleotides read TGTGCCAGCAGATCTCCAGGGAACTCCTACGAGCAGTACTTC. It translates to CASRSPGNSYEQYF.

This chain uses TRBV19 with TRBJ2-6, with D hard to call. Trimming removed 1 base from V and 11 bases from J, with 15 bases in between. Germline CDR1 reads LNHDA; CDR2 reads SQIVND (reference sequence). The CDR3 has 15 amino acids. CDR3 DNA sequence: TGTGCCAGTAGTATAGGGGGTATCGATGTCGACGTCCTGACTTTC. Translated: CASSIGGIDVDVLTF. The whole variable domain, filled in from reference TRBV19 and TRBJ2-6, reads DGGITQSPKYLFRKEGQNVTLSCEQNLNHDAMYWYRQDPGQGLRLIYYSQIVNDFQKGDIAEGYSVSREKKESFPLTVTSAQKNPTAFYLCASSIGGIDVDVLTFGAGSRLTVL.

The chain's CDR3 is CASNPGQGQTEAFF. The CDR3 DNA follows: TGCGCCAGCAACCCCGGACAGGGGCAGACTGAAGCTTTCTTT. The chain combines TRBV5-1 with TRBJ1-1; 9 bases are shared with TRBD1. Losses at the gene ends were 6 bases for V and 5 bases for J; bases not matched to a gene: 8. Looked up from germline, CDR1 is SGHRS and CDR2 is YFSETQ. The CDR3 totals 14 residues.

The chain combines TRBV5-1 with TRBJ2-3, with unresolved D. CDR1 SGHRS and CDR2 YFSETQ come from the germline V gene. Trimming removed 1 base from V and 6 bases from J, with 9 bases in between. The CDR3 runs 13 residues. The CDR3 loop is CASSLLGPDTQYF. The CDR3 nucleotides are TGCGCCAGCAGCTTGTTGGGCCCGGATACGCAGTATTTT.

J is TRBJ2-1 and V is TRBV9, with D possibly TRBD2 on 6 matching bases. The CDR3 is 15 amino acids. With 0 bases removed from V and 3 bases from J, the gap between germline ends came to 10 bases. The V gene's germline CDR1 is SGDLS and CDR2 YYNGEE. CDR3 in DNA: TGTGCCAGCAGCGTAGAAGGCGGGATCTACAATGAGCAGTTCTTC. Translation: CASSVEGGIYNEQFF. Complete variable domain (other parts from reference TRBV9 and TRBJ2-1): DSGVTQTPKHLITATGQRVTLRCSPRSGDLSVYWYQQSLDQGLQFLIQYYNGEERAKGNILERFSAQQFPDLHSELNLSSLELGDSALYFCASSVEGGIYNEQFFGPGTRLTVL.

This chain joins TRBV19 and TRBJ2-2; possible D gene TRBD2, 6 bases. The CDR3 has 13 amino acids. CDR1 LNHDA and CDR2 SQIVND come from the germline V gene (reference sequence). Trimming stripped 5 bases from V and 6 bases from J, with 10 bases between. The CDR3 is CASSPGGAGELFF. CDR3 DNA: TGTGCCAGTAGTCCTGGAGGGGCCGGGGAGCTGTTTTTT. The complete variable domain, with remaining parts taken from reference TRBV19 and TRBJ2-2, reads DGGITQSPKYLFRKEGQNVTLSCEQNLNHDAMYWYRQDPGQGLRLIYYSQIVNDFQKGDIAEGYSVSREKKESFPLTVTSAQKNPTAFYLCASSPGGAGELFFGEGSRLTVL.

V gene TRBV7-9 combines with J gene TRBJ2-2; perhaps TRBD1 as D (6 bases). CDR3 length: 15 amino acids. Trimming stripped 2 bases from V and 4 bases from J, with 11 bases between. The germline V gene encodes CDR1 SEHNR and CDR2 FQNEAQ (reference sequence). CDR3 region: CASSLSQGSTGELFF. In nucleotides, the CDR3 is TGTGCCAGCAGCTTATCTCAGGGGAGCACCGGGGAGCTGTTTTTT.

This chain connects TRBV2 to TRBJ1-4, with D perhaps matching TRBD1 (5 bases). The germline gives CDR1 SNHLY, CDR2 FYNNEI. This CDR3 region has 13 residues. V dropped 4 bases and J dropped 8 bases, with 11 bases sitting between them. Written as DNA, the CDR3 is TGTGCCAGCAGTGGGAACCGGGGGGAAAAACTGTTTTTT. This gives the protein CASSGNRGEKLFF.

The genes are TRBV2 and TRBJ2-7, with 14 bases identical to TRBD2. Germline CDR1 SNHLY, CDR2 FYNNEI. J gave up 7 bases and V 8 bases, and 13 bases lay outside the gene matches. The CDR3 has 16 residues. The DNA of the CDR3 is TGTGCCAGCTTCTCAAGGACTAGCGGGGGGTTCCGGGAGCAGTACTTC. This gives the protein CASFSRTSGGFREQYF.

The chain combines TRBV5-6 with TRBJ1-2; D gene uncertain. Between the trimmed V and J ends, which lost 4 bases and 0 bases, there was a span of 7 bases. The CDR3 consists of 13 residues. Per germline, CDR1 SGHDT and CDR2 YYEEEE. The CDR3 sequence: CASSPDSNYGYTF. CDR3 DNA: TGTGCCAGCAGCCCGGATTCTAACTATGGCTACACCTTC.

V usage is TRBV6-1 and J usage is TRBJ1-2, with 10 bases matching TRBD1. This CDR3 region has 19 residues. V shed 4 bases, J shed 3 bases, and the junction held 17 bases outside the gene matches. Germline V gene lookup returns CDR1 MNHNS and CDR2 SASEGT. CDR3 residues: CASSGSNTGTGVGYYGYTF. The CDR3, as DNA: TGTGCCAGCAGTGGAAGCAACACCGGGACAGGGGTGGGTTACTATGGCTACACCTTC.

This clone was detected only once. The rearrangement joins TRBV13 to TRBJ1-2; D ambiguous. The CDR3 covers 15 residues. V gave up 2 bases and J gave up 4 bases, with 14 bases separating them. Germline V gene data show CDR1 as PRHDT and CDR2 as FYEKMQ (reference sequence). Here the CDR3 reads CASSLRSGRFYGYTF. Here the CDR3 DNA reads TGTGCCAGCAGCTTACGCTCTGGACGGTTCTATGGCTACACCTTC. Full variable domain (rest looked up from reference TRBV13 and TRBJ1-2): AAGVIQSPRHLIKEKRETATLKCYPIPRHDTVYWYQQGPGQDPQFLISFYEKMQSDKGSIPDRFSAQQFSDYHSELNMSSLELGDSALYFCASSLRSGRFYGYTFGSGTRLTVV.

The V gene is TRBV5-4, the J gene TRBJ2-7; D gene unclear. The CDR3 is 13 residues long. Trimming cost V 7 bases and J 0 bases, with 11 bases left between them. The V gene's germline CDR1 is SGHNT and CDR2 YYREEE (reference sequence). CDR3 sequence: CASSHWNSYEQYF. CDR3 nucleotide sequence: TGTGCCAGCTCCCACTGGAACTCCTACGAGCAGTACTTC.

The chain uses TRBV28 and TRBJ1-2; tentatively, D is TRBD1 (5 bases). Per the germline V gene, CDR1 is MDHEN and CDR2 is SYDVKM. CDR3 length: 14 amino acids. The V gene lost 5 bases and the J gene lost 5 bases, with 15 bases spanning the gap. CDR3 protein: CASSSQGVKYGYTF. Here the CDR3 DNA reads TGTGCCAGCAGTAGTCAGGGTGTAAAGTATGGCTACACCTTC.

V usage is TRBV28 and J usage is TRBJ1-1, with 9 bases identical to TRBD1. After removal of 8 bases from V and 5 bases from J, the junction contained 12 bases not matched to a gene. CDR1 and CDR2 (germline): MDHEN, SYDVKM. The CDR3 is 15 amino acids. The DNA of the CDR3 is TGTGCCAGCCGGCCGGGACAGGGCCGGGAGACTGAAGCTTTCTTT. The encoded protein is CASRPGQGRETEAFF.

The chain has TRBV2 and TRBJ1-2; D is perhaps TRBD1 (5 bases). Between the trimmed V and J ends, which lost 3 bases and 8 bases, there was a span of 13 bases. Germline lookup yields CDR1 SNHLY and CDR2 FYNNEI. This CDR3 contains 13 residues. The CDR3 loop reads CASSDPTRTGYTF. CDR3 sequence (DNA): TGTGCCAGCAGTGACCCGACCAGGACAGGCTACACCTTC.

V usage is TRBV10-3 and J usage is TRBJ2-7, with 10 bases aligning to TRBD1. Per germline, CDR1 ENHRY and CDR2 SYGVKD. Unmatched junction bases numbered 6, after V lost 6 bases and J lost 4 bases. The CDR3 contains 14 residues. The CDR3 bases are TGTGCCATCAGCGGCGGACAGGGGGAGTACGAGCAGTACTTC. Amino acids: CAISGGQGEYEQYF.